Below, 8 T cell receptor beta chains from the same sample are listed, as sequenced in a study of regulatory T cells in long-lasting Graves disease. Library construction for TCR beta used iRepertoire HTBI primers and Arm-PCR of CDR3 regions. TCRdb re-called the multiplex PCR reads through MiXCR, storing one row per CDR3 protein. This sample has 300,000 to 400,000 distinct CDR3 sequences, with roughly a sixth found just once. As to time point: newly diagnosed GD, antithyroid drugs for less than 3 months. PBMC RNA was the source of the TCR library. The specimen comprised peripheral blood mononuclear cells (PBMCs), sampled at new diagnosis, from a patient treated with antithyroid drugs. Receptor source: a female donor with Graves disease.

The chain employs TRBV19 and TRBJ2-5; D unresolved. CDR1 and CDR2 from the germline V gene are LNHDA and SQIVND (reference sequence). The CDR3 is 15 residues long. V was clipped by 3 bases and J by 5 bases, with 16 bases between them. This CDR3 reads CASSMRQNLRETQYF. The CDR3 DNA reads TGTGCCAGTAGTATGCGCCAAAACCTAAGGGAGACCCAGTACTTC.

This chain connects TRBV20-1 to TRBJ2-3; 8 positions agree with TRBD1. The V gene end was trimmed by 5 bases and the J gene end by 1 base; junction bases not matched to a gene: 5. The CDR3 covers 14 residues. Germline CDR1 is DFQATT and CDR2 is SNEGSKA (reference sequence). The CDR3 region is CSASGTGGTDTQYF. CDR3 sequence (DNA): TGCAGTGCTTCCGGGACAGGCGGCACAGATACGCAGTATTTT.

Many counts were recorded for this clonotype. V gene TRBV15 combines with J gene TRBJ1-5; 7 positions agree with TRBD1. The germline V gene encodes CDR1 LNHNV and CDR2 YYDKDF (reference sequence). The CDR3 consists of 17 residues. Unmatched junction bases numbered 9, after V lost 2 bases and J lost 2 bases. The CDR3 nucleotides are TGTGCCACCAGCAGAACCTCAGGGGGGGTGGGCAATCAGCCCCAGCATTTT. It yields the protein CATSRTSGGVGNQPQHF.

This clonotype was observed at least ten times. The genes are TRBV29-1 and TRBJ2-2, with TRBD1 matching over 7 bases. This CDR3 region has 14 residues. Germline V lookup: CDR1 SQVTM, CDR2 ANQGSEA. J lost 7 bases, V lost 4 bases, and 9 bases had no gene match. The CDR3 DNA follows: TGCAGCGTTGCGACAGGGAATGGTGTCGGGGAGCTGTTTTTT. Translation: CSVATGNGVGELFF.

This clonotype was observed at least ten times. The V and J genes are TRBV12-5 and TRBJ1-1; tentatively, D is TRBD1 (6 bases). The CDR3 is made up of 14 amino acids. Trimming removed 4 bases from V and 1 base from J, with 10 bases in between. CDR1 and CDR2 from the germline V gene are LGHNT and FRNRAP. CDR3 in DNA: TGTGCTAGTGGTTCGGGACACCCGAACACTGAAGCTTTCTTT. It yields the protein CASGSGHPNTEAFF.

This clonotype was detected only a few times. This may be a read error: a much more frequent sequence differs by one nucleotide. The chain combines TRBV7-3 with TRBJ2-1; D is possibly TRBD1 (6 bases). The germline gives CDR1 SGHTA, CDR2 FQGTGA. CDR3 length: 13 residues. The CDR3 is CASSPNRDNEQLF. Written as DNA, the CDR3 is TGTGCCAGCAGCCCGAACAGGGACAATGAGCAGCTCTTC.

This clonotype occurred a few times. The chain couples TRBV19 to TRBJ2-7; D not certain. The CDR3 is 17 amino acids. The V end lost 4 bases, the J end lost 3 bases, and 22 bases lay between the germline ends. In germline, CDR1 is LNHDA, CDR2 SQIVND (reference sequence). CDR3 coding DNA: TGTGCCAGTAGTACCACACCAACCCCGAAGACGCGCTACGAGCAGTACTTC. This codes for CASSTTPTPKTRYEQYF. Supplemented by reference TRBV19 and TRBJ2-7, the full variable domain reads DGGITQSPKYLFRKEGQNVTLSCEQNLNHDAMYWYRQDPGQGLRLIYYSQIVNDFQKGDIAEGYSVSREKKESFPLTVTSAQKNPTAFYLCASSTTPTPKTRYEQYFGPGTRLTVT.

The table lists this clonotype with many counts. J is TRBJ2-7 and V is TRBV5-5; TRBD1 agrees at 10 bases. Germline trimming cut 0 bases from V and 3 bases from J; bases unmatched to any gene: 3. Germline lookup yields CDR1 SGHKS and CDR2 YYEKEE (reference sequence). The CDR3 is made up of 15 amino acids. The CDR3 reads CASSLAGTGDYEQYF. CDR3 nucleotides: TGTGCCAGCAGCTTGGCCGGGACAGGGGACTACGAGCAGTACTTC.